The present TCR beta chain was sequenced within a study of blood T cell repertoires in COVID-19. CDR1 is SGHKS and CDR2 is YYEKEE in the germline V gene (reference sequence). This CDR3 is built from 14 residues. V was pared by 1 base and J by 5 bases, with 9 bases between. Assay: immunoSEQ multiplex PCR; the TCRdb copy retains only in-frame clones and omits some. Of approximately 300,000 clones detected, around nine tenths appear once; the ten largest clones hold around 11%. The chain combines TRBV5-5 with TRBJ1-4, with D maybe TRBD1 (6 bases). This sequence was found in a woman in her 30s with COVID-19, enrolled during active disease. Sequenced sample: peripheral blood. The chain's CDR3 is CASSLLTGNEKLFF. The CDR3 DNA is TGTGCCAGCAGCTTGTTAACAGGGAATGAAAAACTGTTTTTT.